This T cell receptor (beta chain) is from a study of identical twins. Study-wide results and limits: It was cross-sectional statistical analysis, not following the same donors, that the conclusions relied on. Out-of-frame TCR alpha sharing in monozygotic twins exceeded recombination model predictions.

V was clipped by 0 bases and J by 1 base, with 11 bases between them. Germline loops: CDR1 ENHRY, CDR2 SYGVKD. This CDR3 has 16 residues. Each CDR3 protein gets one entry after TCRdb re-called the 5' RACE reads with MiXCR. The sample records a few hundred thousand distinct CDR3 sequences, about 8.3% being singletons. As for this clonotype: Its matching antigen is unknown. This could be a read error, since a much larger clone is one nucleotide away.

The sample was also reused in another study, on yellow fever vaccine responses in identical twins.

Sequenced sample: CD8+ T cells sorted from blood. This TCR was recovered from a young woman in good health. The V gene is TRBV10-3, the J gene TRBJ2-3, with D perhaps matching TRBD2 (5 bases). This chain's CDR3 is CAISESSQEGTDTQYF. The CDR3 DNA follows: TGTGCCATCAGTGAGTCGAGCCAGGAGGGCACAGATACGCAGTATTTT.